The rows below give T cell receptor beta chains drawn from one sample of a study of cytomegalovirus exposure and HLA in healthy donors. Profiling relied on immunoSEQ multiplex PCR, and the TCRdb table lists in-frame clones only, not all of them. This table has 25,000 to 40,000 clones, about 60% appearing once. Sequenced: PBMCs. The origin of the receptors is a man aged 45-65 years in good health and CMV-seropositive. Each CDR3 is given with its conserved first and last residue. A D gene is named only where the DNA matches it firmly. Size values are once, few and many counts, or a class for expanded clones, and some rows have none.

clone_size | j_call | d_call | v_call | cdr3_aa | cdr3_nt
. | TRBJ1-2 | TRBD1 | TRBV28 | CASSKTGGADGYTF | TGTGCCAGCAGTAAGACAGGGGGCGCGGATGGCTACACCTTC
. | TRBJ1-1 | . | TRBV5-8 | CASSHFRQMMAEAFF | TGTGCCAGCAGCCACTTCAGACAGATGATGGCTGAAGCTTTCTTT
. | TRBJ2-5 | . | TRBV5-1 | CASSPRRAETQYF | TGCGCCAGCAGCCCCCGCAGGGCTGAGACCCAGTACTTC
. | TRBJ2-1 | . | TRBV5-1 | CASSDDSANEQFF | TGCGCCAGCAGCGATGACAGTGCCAATGAGCAGTTCTTC
few | TRBJ1-5 | . | TRBV4-1 | CASSQYDGGSNQPQHF | TGCGCCAGCAGCCAATATGACGGGGGGAGCAATCAGCCCCAGCATTTT
few | TRBJ1-2 | . | TRBV11-3 | CASSLDPGIYGYTF | TGTGCCAGCAGCTTAGATCCAGGTATCTATGGCTACACCTTC
. | TRBJ2-7 | . | TRBV7-2 | CASSPHQYEQYF | TGTGCCAGCAGCCCCCATCAATACGAGCAGTACTTC
medium-sized | TRBJ2-5 | . | TRBV6-6 | CASSYPNNQETQYF | TGTGCCAGCAGTTACCCAAACAACCAAGAGACCCAGTACTTC
once | TRBJ2-7 | TRBD2 | TRBV4-1 | CASSQVGLVYEQYF | TGCGCCAGCAGCCAAGTCGGACTAGTCTACGAGCAGTACTTC
few | TRBJ2-6 | . | TRBV15 | CATSRVTPGVLTF | TGTGCCACCAGCAGAGTGACGCCAGGCGTCCTGACTTTC
. | TRBJ2-3 | . | TRBV9 | CASTGSGHPTDTQYF | TGTGCCAGCACTGGTAGCGGACATCCCACAGATACGCAGTATTTT
. | TRBJ2-1 | . | TRBV4-2 | CASSQDLTTYNEQFF | TGTGCCAGCAGCCAAGATCTTACTACCTACAATGAGCAGTTCTTC
. | TRBJ1-6 | . | TRBV5-1 | CASSLEANSPLHF | TGCGCCAGCAGCTTGGAAGCTAATTCACCCCTCCACTTT
few | TRBJ1-2 | . | TRBV7-6 | CASSPRQSVYGYTF | TGTGCCAGCAGCCCACGACAGAGCGTCTATGGCTACACCTTC
. | TRBJ1-6 | . | TRBV27 | CASSLELYNSPLHF | TGTGCCAGCAGTTTGGAGCTGTATAATTCACCCCTCCACTTT
. | TRBJ2-5 | TRBD1 | TRBV7-9 | CASSASTGVETQYF | TGTGCCAGCAGCGCTTCAACAGGGGTGGAGACCCAGTACTTC
once | TRBJ1-4 | . | TRBV9 | CASSVAGTNEKLFF | TGTGCCAGCAGCGTAGCAGGAACTAATGAAAAACTGTTTTTT
. | TRBJ2-7 | . | TRBV10-3 | CAISDIRQHYEQYF | TGTGCCATCAGTGACATAAGACAGCACTACGAGCAGTACTTC
. | TRBJ2-1 | . | TRBV6-5 | CASSYLRSYNEQFF | TGTGCCAGCAGTTACCTCCGCTCCTACAATGAGCAGTTCTTC
few | TRBJ1-1 | TRBD1 | TRBV27 | CASSLQGGTEAFF | TGTGCCAGCAGTTTACAGGGGGGAACTGAAGCTTTCTTT
. | TRBJ2-7 | . | TRBV6-1 | CASSEGGLSYEQYF | TGTGCCAGCAGTGAAGGCGGACTGAGCTACGAGCAGTACTTC
few | TRBJ2-2 | TRBD2 | TRBV7-6 | CASSLGAGGPGTGELFF | TGTGCCAGCAGCTTAGGAGCGGGAGGGCCCGGCACCGGGGAGCTGTTTTTT
. | TRBJ1-1 | . | TRBV5-4 | CASSLGAGGGEPEAFF | TGTGCCAGCAGCTTGGGGGCCGGTGGAGGGGAGCCTGAAGCTTTCTTT
. | TRBJ1-2 | TRBD1 | TRBV6-5 | CASIGQGRLVYTF | TGTGCCAGCATAGGACAGGGGCGTTTAGTCTACACCTTC
. | TRBJ1-1 | . | TRBV7-9 | CASSLGAGMNTEAFF | TGTGCCAGCAGCTTAGGGGCAGGGATGAACACTGAAGCTTTCTTT
. | TRBJ1-1 | TRBD1 | TRBV10-2 | CASRGRQGKNTEAFF | TGCGCCAGCAGGGGAAGACAGGGAAAGAACACTGAAGCTTTCTTT